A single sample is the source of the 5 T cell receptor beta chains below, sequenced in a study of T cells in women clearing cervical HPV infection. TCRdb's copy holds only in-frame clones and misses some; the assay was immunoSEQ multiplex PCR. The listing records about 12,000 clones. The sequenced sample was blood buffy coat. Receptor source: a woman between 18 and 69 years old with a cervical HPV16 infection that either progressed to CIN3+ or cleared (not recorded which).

The CDR3 sequence: CSAPQGGIQYF. The sequenced part of the CDR3 DNA is TGCAGTGCTCCTCAGGGCGGCATT. V is TRBV20-1 and J is TRBJ2-4, with TRBD1 as a possible D gene (5 bases). The CDR3 goes on 3 residues after the read ends, and that part is filled in from the germline J gene. Germline CDR1 and CDR2: DFQATT and SNEGSKA (reference sequence). Deletions cut 5 bases from V and 9 bases from J, with 11 bases between. The CDR3 is made up of 11 amino acids.

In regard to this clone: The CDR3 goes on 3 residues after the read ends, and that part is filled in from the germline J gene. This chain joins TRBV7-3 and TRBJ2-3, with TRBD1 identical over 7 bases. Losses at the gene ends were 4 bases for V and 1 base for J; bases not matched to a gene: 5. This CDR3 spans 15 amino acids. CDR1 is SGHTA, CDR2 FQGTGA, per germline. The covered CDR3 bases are TGTGCCAGCAGCTCCCAGGGGGTTGGCACAGATACG. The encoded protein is CASSSQGVGTDT. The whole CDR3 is CASSSQGVGTDTQYF.

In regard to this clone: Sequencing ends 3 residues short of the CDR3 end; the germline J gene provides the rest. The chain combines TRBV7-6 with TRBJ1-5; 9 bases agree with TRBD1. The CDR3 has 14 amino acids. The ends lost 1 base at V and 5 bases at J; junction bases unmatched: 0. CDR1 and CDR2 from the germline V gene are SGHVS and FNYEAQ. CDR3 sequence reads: CASSLGTGDQPQHF. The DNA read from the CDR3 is TGTGCCAGCAGCTTAGGGACAGGGGATCAGCCC.

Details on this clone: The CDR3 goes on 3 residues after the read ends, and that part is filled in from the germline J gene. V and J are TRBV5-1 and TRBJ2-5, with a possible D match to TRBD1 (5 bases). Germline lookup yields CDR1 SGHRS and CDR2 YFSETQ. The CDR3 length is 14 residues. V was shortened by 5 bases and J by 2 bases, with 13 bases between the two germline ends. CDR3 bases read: TGCGCCAGCAGAACCGGACAATTACAAGAGACC. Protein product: CASRTGQLQET. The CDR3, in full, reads CASRTGQLQETQYF.

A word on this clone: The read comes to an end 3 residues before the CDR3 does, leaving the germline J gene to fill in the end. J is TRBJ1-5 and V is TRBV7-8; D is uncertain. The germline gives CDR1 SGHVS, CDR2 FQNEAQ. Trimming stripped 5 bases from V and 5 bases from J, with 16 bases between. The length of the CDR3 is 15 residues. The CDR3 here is CASSAEDGPHQPQHF. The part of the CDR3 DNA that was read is TGTGCCAGCAGCGCCGAGGATGGGCCTCATCAGCCC.